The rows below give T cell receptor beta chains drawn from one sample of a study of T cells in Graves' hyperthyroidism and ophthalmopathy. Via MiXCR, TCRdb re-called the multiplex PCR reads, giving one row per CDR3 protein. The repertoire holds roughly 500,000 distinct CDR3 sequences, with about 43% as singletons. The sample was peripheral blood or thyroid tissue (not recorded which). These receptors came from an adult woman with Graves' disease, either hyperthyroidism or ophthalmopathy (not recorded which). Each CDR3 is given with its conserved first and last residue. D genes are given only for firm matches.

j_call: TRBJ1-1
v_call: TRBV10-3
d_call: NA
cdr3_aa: CAIRGLPLNTEAFF

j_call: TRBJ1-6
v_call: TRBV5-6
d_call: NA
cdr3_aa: CASSLVTAHNPPLHF

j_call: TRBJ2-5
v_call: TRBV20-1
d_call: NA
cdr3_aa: CSATNPQEGSETQYF

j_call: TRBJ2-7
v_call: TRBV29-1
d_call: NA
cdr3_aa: CSVVPSSYEQYF

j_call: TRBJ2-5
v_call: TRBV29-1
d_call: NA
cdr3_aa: CSGGRTQETQYF

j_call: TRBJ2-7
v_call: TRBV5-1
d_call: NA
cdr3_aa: CATGGKDTGIQYF

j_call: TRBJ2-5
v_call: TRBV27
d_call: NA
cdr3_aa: CASSPLYQETQYF

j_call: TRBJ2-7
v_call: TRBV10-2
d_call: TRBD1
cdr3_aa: CASSLSQGEYEQYF

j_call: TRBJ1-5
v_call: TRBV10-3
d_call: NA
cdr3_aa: CAIREGNQPQHF

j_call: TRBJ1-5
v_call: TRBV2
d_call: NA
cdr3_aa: CASSLSTRGGSGQPQHF

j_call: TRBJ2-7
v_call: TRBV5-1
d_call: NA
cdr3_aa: CASSLYPEPYEQYF

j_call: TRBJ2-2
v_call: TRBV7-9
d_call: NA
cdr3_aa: CASRSSETGELFF

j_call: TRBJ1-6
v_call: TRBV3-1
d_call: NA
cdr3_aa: CASSHATLHF

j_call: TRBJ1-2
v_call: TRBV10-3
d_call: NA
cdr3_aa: CAISESAGGGYTF

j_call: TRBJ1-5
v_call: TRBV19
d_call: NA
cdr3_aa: CASSQQLYSNQPQHF

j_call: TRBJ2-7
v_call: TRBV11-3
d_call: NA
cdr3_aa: CASSPAPDRSSEQYF

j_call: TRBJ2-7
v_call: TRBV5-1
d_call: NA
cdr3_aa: CASSSALGSYEQYF

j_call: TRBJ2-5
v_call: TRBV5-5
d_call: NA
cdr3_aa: CASRQVGETQYF

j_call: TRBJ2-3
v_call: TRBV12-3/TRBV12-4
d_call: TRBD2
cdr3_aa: CASSLQGGRAHTQYF

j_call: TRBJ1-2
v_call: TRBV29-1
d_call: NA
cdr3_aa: CSVGGRNYGYTF

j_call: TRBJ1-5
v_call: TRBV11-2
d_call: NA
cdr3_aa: CASSLEVEGIQPQHF

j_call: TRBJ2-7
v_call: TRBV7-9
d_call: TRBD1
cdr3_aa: CASSWRDRVTDEQYF

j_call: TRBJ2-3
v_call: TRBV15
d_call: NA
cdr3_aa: CATSPSRSGVDTQYF

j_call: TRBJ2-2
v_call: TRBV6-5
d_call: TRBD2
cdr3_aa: CASRYSGRAGELFF

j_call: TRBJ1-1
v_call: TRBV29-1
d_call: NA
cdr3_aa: CSVVVVMNTEAFF

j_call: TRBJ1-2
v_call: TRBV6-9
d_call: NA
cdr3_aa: CARITGIVYGYTF

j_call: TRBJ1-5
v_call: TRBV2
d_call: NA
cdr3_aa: CASSEAAGSQPQHF

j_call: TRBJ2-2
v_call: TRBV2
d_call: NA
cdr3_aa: CASSGRYGELFF

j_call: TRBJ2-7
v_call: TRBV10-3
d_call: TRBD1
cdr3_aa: CAISESRTGTYEQYF

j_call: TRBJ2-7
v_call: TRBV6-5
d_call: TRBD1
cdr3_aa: CASSADRGREEQYF

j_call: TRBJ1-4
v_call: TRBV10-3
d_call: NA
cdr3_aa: CAISDSRGEKLFF

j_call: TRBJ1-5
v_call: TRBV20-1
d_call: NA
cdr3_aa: CSARFVGGQPQHF

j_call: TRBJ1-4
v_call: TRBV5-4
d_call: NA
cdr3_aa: CASSLGGRRDLNEKLFF

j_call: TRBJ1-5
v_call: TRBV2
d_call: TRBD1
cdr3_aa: CASSEQGASSVNQPQHF

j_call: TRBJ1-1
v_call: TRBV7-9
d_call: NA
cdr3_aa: CASGLSANTEAFF

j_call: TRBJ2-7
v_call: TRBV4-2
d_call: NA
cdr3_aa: CASSQDRGTPYEQYF

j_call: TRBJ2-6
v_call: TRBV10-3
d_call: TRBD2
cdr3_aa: CAISPGLAGGPDGANVLTF

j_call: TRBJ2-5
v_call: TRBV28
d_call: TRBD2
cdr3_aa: CATEIGLAQETQYF

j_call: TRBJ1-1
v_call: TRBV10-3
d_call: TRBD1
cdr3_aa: CAIVPGQGNTEAFF

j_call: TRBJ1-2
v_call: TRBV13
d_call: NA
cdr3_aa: CASSLWSGYGYTF

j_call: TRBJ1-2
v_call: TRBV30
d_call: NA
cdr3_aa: CAWSLTRNNYGYTF